A single sample is the source of the 23 T cell receptor beta chains below, sequenced in a study of CD8 T cells in Susac syndrome. Reverse transcription of roughly 0.45 to 1 ug RNA used random hexamers. TCRdb re-called the immunoSEQ multiplex PCR reads with MiXCR, one entry per CDR3 protein. The sample records approximately 180,000 distinct CDR3 sequences, more than 90% being singletons. The sequenced sample consisted of CD4+ T cells from PBMCs. These receptors were collected from a human donor with multiple sclerosis.

The chain joins TRBV29-1 to TRBJ2-5; 7 bases fit TRBD1. The CDR3 is 14 amino acids. Germline V CDR1 and CDR2: SQVTM, ANQGSEA. V shed 4 bases and J 2 bases; nucleotides not matched to a gene: 7. CDR3 region: CSVVAPGQQETQYF. CDR3 bases: TGCAGCGTTGTAGCCCCGGGACAGCAAGAGACCCAGTACTTC.

The gene calls are TRBV20-1 and TRBJ2-4; 9 bases are shared with TRBD1. Germline V gene lookup returns CDR1 DFQATT and CDR2 SNEGSKA (reference sequence). This CDR3 region has 14 residues. V shed 6 bases, J shed 3 bases, and the junction held 6 bases outside the gene matches. CDR3: CSAEQGAGKNIQYF. For the CDR3, the DNA is TGCAGTGCAGAACAGGGGGCCGGCAAAAACATTCAGTACTTC.

The V and J genes are TRBV24-1 and TRBJ1-1, with 7 nucleotides matching TRBD1. Germline V gene lookup returns CDR1 KGHDR and CDR2 SFDVKD. The ends lost 9 bases at V and 0 bases at J; junction bases unmatched: 3. The length of the CDR3 is 13 residues. As DNA, the CDR3 is TGTGCCACCCGGGGACAGATGAACACTGAAGCTTTCTTT. This gives the protein CATRGQMNTEAFF.

V is TRBV30 and J is TRBJ2-5, with D perhaps assigned TRBD1 or TRBD2 (6 bases each). Trimming removed 7 bases at V and 2 bases at J, with 14 bases between. This CDR3 has 13 amino acids. The germline CDR1 and CDR2 sequences are GTSNPN and SVGIG (reference sequence). CDR3 nucleotides: TGTGCCTCGGCGGAGGGGGGACAAGAGACCCAGTACTTC. Translating it yields CASAEGGQETQYF.

V usage is TRBV20-1 and J usage is TRBJ1-6; D uncertain. V was trimmed by 0 bases and J by 9 bases, leaving 9 bases between them. This CDR3 is built from 13 residues. From germline, CDR1 is DFQATT and CDR2 SNEGSKA (reference sequence). The CDR3 DNA reads TGCAGTGCTAGAGATCAGCAGGCTTCACCCCTCCACTTT. Protein product: CSARDQQASPLHF.

V and J are TRBV20-1 and TRBJ2-5; D is possibly TRBD2 (6 bases). The CDR3 has 13 residues. V lost 5 bases, J lost 3 bases, and 13 bases lay in between. Germline V gives CDR1 DFQATT, CDR2 SNEGSKA (reference sequence). CDR3 amino acids: CSADGGMKETQYF. CDR3 nucleotide sequence: TGCAGTGCTGATGGGGGGATGAAAGAGACCCAGTACTTC.

The sample holds one count of this clonotype. V and J are TRBV20-1 and TRBJ1-1; D remains ambiguous. Germline CDR1 and CDR2: DFQATT and SNEGSKA (reference sequence). V dropped 5 bases and J dropped 4 bases, with 20 bases sitting between them. The CDR3 length is 15 residues. CDR3 DNA: TGCAGTGCTCCTAGAGGCTCGGACCCATCCACTGAAGCTTTCTTT. Its translation is CSAPRGSDPSTEAFF.

The chain combines TRBV15 with TRBJ2-2, with TRBD2 matching 10 bases. Losses at the gene ends were 1 base for V and 3 bases for J; bases not matched to a gene: 8. The CDR3 is 18 residues long. Germline loops: CDR1 LNHNV, CDR2 YYDKDF (reference sequence). In nucleotides, the CDR3 is TGTGCCACCAGCAGAGGACTAGCGGGTCCACGCGACACCGGGGAGCTGTTTTTT. Protein: CATSRGLAGPRDTGELFF.

V gene TRBV20-1 combines with J gene TRBJ2-1; weak D call: TRBD2 (6 bases). With 2 bases removed from V and 4 bases from J, the gap between germline ends came to 12 bases. In germline, CDR1 is DFQATT, CDR2 SNEGSKA (reference sequence). CDR3 size: 14 residues. CDR3 nucleotides: TGCAGTGCTAGACTAGCGTTGGAGTACAATGAGCAGTTCTTC. Residues: CSARLALEYNEQFF.

This clonotype has a handful of counts. This sequence joins TRBV9 and TRBJ2-5; D is unresolved. The germline V gene has CDR1 SGDLS and CDR2 YYNGEE. The length of the CDR3 is 13 residues. V was trimmed by 0 bases and J by 5 bases, leaving 8 bases between them. In DNA, the CDR3 is TGTGCCAGCAGCGTAGGTGGGTTGGAGACCCAGTACTTC. It specifies CASSVGGLETQYF.

This clonotype appeared once. This chain joins TRBV30 and TRBJ1-6; no definite D call. V was clipped by 0 bases and J by 5 bases, with 11 bases between them. This CDR3 has 15 residues. Germline V gene lookup returns CDR1 GTSNPN and CDR2 SVGIG (reference sequence). The CDR3 DNA is TGTGCCTGGAGTGTACGGACCACTCATAATTCACCCCTCCACTTT. This encodes CAWSVRTTHNSPLHF.

This sequence joins TRBV7-9 and TRBJ2-3; 13 bases fit TRBD2. This CDR3 spans 14 amino acids. With 4 bases clipped from V and 14 bases from J, the junction kept 9 bases outside the gene matches. Germline CDR1 SEHNR, CDR2 FQNEAQ (reference sequence). CDR3 amino acids: CASSSGLAGEERYF. The CDR3 region has the DNA TGTGCCAGCAGCTCAGGACTAGCGGGGGAGGAGCGGTATTTT.

This clonotype came up once. The rearrangement joins TRBV9 to TRBJ2-5; no clear D. Trimming took off 7 bases at V and 7 bases at J, with 17 bases between the two ends. Per the germline V gene, CDR1 is SGDLS and CDR2 is YYNGEE. This CDR3 spans 13 amino acids. CDR3 coding DNA: TGTGCCAGCGGCTCTACCTTTTCAGGGACCCAGTACTTC. Its translation is CASGSTFSGTQYF.

The rearrangement links TRBV20-1 to TRBJ1-2; 9 bases are shared with TRBD1. J lost 2 bases, V lost 4 bases, and 8 bases had no gene match. Germline V lookup: CDR1 DFQATT, CDR2 SNEGSKA (reference sequence). The CDR3 contains 15 residues. The CDR3 DNA reads as TGCAGTGCTATTCCGGGACAGGGCGAAAACTATGGCTACACCTTC. Protein sequence: CSAIPGQGENYGYTF.

This chain uses TRBV27 with TRBJ2-5, with 10 bases matching TRBD2. The CDR3 is 14 residues long. Trimming took 3 bases from V and 7 from J; bases not matched to a gene: 5. The germline CDR1 and CDR2 sequences are MNHEY and SMNVEV (reference sequence). CDR3 residues: CASSLLAGAGTQYF. The CDR3 DNA reads TGTGCCAGCAGTTTGCTAGCGGGGGCGGGGACCCAGTACTTC.

This chain uses TRBV29-1 with TRBJ2-1, with 11 bases lining up with TRBD2. Germline V CDR1 and CDR2: SQVTM, ANQGSEA. The junction had 10 bases not matched to a gene; V was cut back by 4 bases and J by 8 bases. The CDR3 covers 15 residues. CDR3 loop: CSVGMLAGGSHEQFF. The CDR3 DNA is TGCAGCGTTGGAATGTTAGCGGGGGGGTCCCATGAGCAGTTCTTC.

The chain is built from TRBV15 and TRBJ1-6, with D possibly being TRBD1 (5 bases). This CDR3 spans 15 amino acids. Germline values: CDR1 LNHNV, CDR2 YYDKDF (reference sequence). V lost 1 base and J lost 6, with 10 bases in between. The CDR3 reads CATSRGSGGNSPLHF. The DNA for the CDR3 is TGTGCCACCAGCAGAGGCAGCGGGGGTAATTCACCCCTCCACTTT.

The chain links TRBV3-1 to TRBJ1-1; 9 bases are shared with TRBD1. In germline, CDR1 is LGHDT, CDR2 YNNKEL (reference sequence). V gave up 6 bases and J gave up 6 bases; unmatched junction bases: 8. The CDR3 is 14 amino acids. DNA for the CDR3: TGTGCCAGCAGGCCGACAGGGGGGTTCTCTGAAGCTTTCTTT. Residues: CASRPTGGFSEAFF.

A few counts support this clonotype. The chain has TRBV4-2 and TRBJ2-1; D may be TRBD2 (7 bases). V was pared by 1 base and J by 2 bases, with 12 bases between. CDR1 LGHNA and CDR2 YNFKEQ come from the germline V gene. This CDR3 has 16 amino acids. CDR3 region: CASSQVGGGPYNEQFF. The CDR3 DNA is TGTGCCAGCAGCCAAGTGGGAGGGGGGCCCTACAATGAGCAGTTCTTC.

The CDR3 bases are TGTGCCAGTACCCCTCTGGCAGGGGGGACTGAAGCTTTCTTT. It is translated as CASTPLAGGTEAFF. This chain links TRBV19 with TRBJ1-1; 7 bases are shared with TRBD1. CDR1 LNHDA and CDR2 SQIVND come from the germline V gene (reference sequence). This CDR3 spans 14 amino acids. The trim removed 7 bases at V and 5 bases at J, leaving 10 bases unmatched.

The rearrangement links TRBV29-1 to TRBJ1-1, with a weak D call TRBD1 (5 bases). The CDR3 loop spans 16 amino acids. Trimming stripped 6 bases from V and 0 bases from J, with 20 bases between. Germline-derived CDR1 and CDR2 are SQVTM and ANQGSEA. The CDR3 sequence: CSVRGGSGGMNTEAFF. DNA of the CDR3: TGCAGCGTCCGGGGGGGGTCAGGCGGAATGAACACTGAAGCTTTCTTT.

This clonotype is a singleton in its sample. The gene calls are TRBV4-3 and TRBJ2-7, with D possibly being TRBD1 or TRBD2 (5 bases each). The CDR3 spans 15 residues. The germline V and J ends were trimmed by 0 bases and 7 bases, with 16 bases remaining between them. Germline lookup yields CDR1 LGHNA and CDR2 YSLEER. CDR3 protein: CASSQEPGPLREQYF. DNA of the CDR3: TGCGCCAGCAGCCAAGAACCGGGACCACTGCGGGAGCAGTACTTC.

The chain carries TRBV20-1 and TRBJ2-1, with a possible D match to TRBD2 (6 bases). The length of the CDR3 is 15 residues. CDR1 DFQATT and CDR2 SNEGSKA come from the germline V gene (reference sequence). V lost 0 bases to trimming and J lost 6 bases, with 15 bases between them. CDR3 in DNA: TGCAGTGCTAGAGATCCCAGGACTAAGGTCAATGAGCAGTTCTTC. This encodes CSARDPRTKVNEQFF.